One and the same sample provided the 8 T cell receptor beta chains below, sequenced in a study of OX40 agonist ivuxolimab in advanced cancers. Assay: immunoSEQ multiplex PCR; the TCRdb copy retains only in-frame clones and omits some. This table holds approximately 66,000 clones, around four fifths found once. The input for sequencing was CD4+ or CD8+ T cells sorted from blood, taken in a trial of the OX40 agonist ivuxolimab. The receptors were gathered from an adult with an advanced solid tumor such as melanoma, head and neck, liver or kidney cancer.

This clone showed up just a few times. The chain links TRBV30 to TRBJ1-4; D call uncertain. There are 14 residues in the CDR3. Germline CDR1 and CDR2: GTSNPN and SVGIG (reference sequence). With 0 bases removed from V and 8 bases from J, the gap between germline ends came to 13 bases. The CDR3 sequence is CAWSVHLSEEKLFF. The CDR3 DNA reads as TGTGCCTGGAGTGTACATCTCTCGGAGGAAAAACTGTTTTTT.

The rearrangement joins TRBV7-9 to TRBJ1-3, with D possibly being TRBD1 (6 bases). V lost 5 bases and J lost 0, with 14 bases in between. The CDR3 is 16 amino acids. The germline gives CDR1 SEHNR, CDR2 FQNEAQ (reference sequence). The CDR3 loop is CASSTYRDFSGNTIYF. Here the CDR3 DNA reads TGTGCCAGCAGCACTTACAGGGACTTCTCTGGAAACACCATATATTTT.

This chain links TRBV19 with TRBJ2-3; D is possibly TRBD2 (5 bases). The CDR3 is made up of 11 amino acids. Trimming removed 8 bases from V and 5 bases from J, with 8 bases in between. Looked up from germline, CDR1 is LNHDA and CDR2 is SQIVND (reference sequence). CDR3 nucleotides: TGTGCCAGTGGGGAGATAGATACGCAGTATTTT. Amino acids: CASGEIDTQYF.

The chain employs TRBV20-1 and TRBJ2-1; either TRBD1 or TRBD2 may fit D (5 bases each). Germline loops: CDR1 DFQATT, CDR2 SNEGSKA (reference sequence). This CDR3 has 11 residues. The V and J ends lost 6 bases and 14 bases respectively, with 17 bases between them. The CDR3 protein is CSAPSGTHEFF. In DNA form, the CDR3 reads TGCAGTGCACCCTCCGGGACCCATGAGTTCTTC.

V and J are TRBV7-2 and TRBJ1-6; no reliable D call. This CDR3 region has 16 residues. Trimming shortened V by 0 bases and J by 8 bases, and 14 bases separated the two germline ends. The germline V gene has CDR1 SGHTA and CDR2 FQGNSA. Here the CDR3 DNA reads TGTGCCAGCAGCTTAGCGCTGGGAGGGCGGGATTCACCCCTCCACTTT. Its translation: CASSLALGGRDSPLHF.

The chain uses TRBV21-1 and TRBJ1-3; the table's D call of TRBD1 was not tested on the DNA. TRBV21-1 is designated a pseudogene. The CDR3 totals 21 residues. Here the CDR3 DNA reads TGTGCCAGCAGCAAAACGTCCCGCAAATCCGGCAGGGGGCTCCCTGGAAACACCATATATTTT. It specifies CASSKTSRKSGRGLPGNTIYF.

This sequence joins TRBV20-1 and TRBJ2-5; D gene ambiguous. V lost 0 bases to trimming and J lost 5 bases, with 4 bases between them. The CDR3 length is 11 residues. Looked up from germline, CDR1 is DFQATT and CDR2 is SNEGSKA (reference sequence). The chain's CDR3 is CSARDPETQYF. The CDR3 bases are TGCAGTGCTAGAGATCCCGAGACCCAGTACTTC.

This clone was detected a few times. The V and J genes are TRBV7-2 and TRBJ2-1; D unresolved. The CDR3 sequence is 13 residues long. Germline CDR1 and CDR2: SGHTA and FQGNSA. V was pared by 2 bases and J by 6 bases, with 8 bases between. The CDR3 region is CASSLFGLNEQFF. The CDR3 DNA is TGTGCCAGCAGCTTATTCGGCCTCAATGAGCAGTTCTTC.